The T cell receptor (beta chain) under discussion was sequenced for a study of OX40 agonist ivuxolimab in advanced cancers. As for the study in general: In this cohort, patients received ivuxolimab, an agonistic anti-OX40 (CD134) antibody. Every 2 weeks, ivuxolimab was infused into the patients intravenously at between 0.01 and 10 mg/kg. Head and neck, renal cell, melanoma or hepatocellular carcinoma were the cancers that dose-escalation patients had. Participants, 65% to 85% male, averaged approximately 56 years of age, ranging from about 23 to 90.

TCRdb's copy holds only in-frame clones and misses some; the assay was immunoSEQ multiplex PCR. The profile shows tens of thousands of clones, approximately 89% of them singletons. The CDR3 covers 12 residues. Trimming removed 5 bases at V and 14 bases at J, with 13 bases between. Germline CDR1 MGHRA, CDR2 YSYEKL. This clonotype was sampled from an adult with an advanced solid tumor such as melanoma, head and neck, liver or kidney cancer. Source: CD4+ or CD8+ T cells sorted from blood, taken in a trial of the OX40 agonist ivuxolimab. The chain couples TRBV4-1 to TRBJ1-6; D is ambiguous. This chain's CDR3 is CASSWTGSSLHF. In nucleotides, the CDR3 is TGCGCCAGCAGCTGGACCGGCAGTTCCCTCCACTTT.